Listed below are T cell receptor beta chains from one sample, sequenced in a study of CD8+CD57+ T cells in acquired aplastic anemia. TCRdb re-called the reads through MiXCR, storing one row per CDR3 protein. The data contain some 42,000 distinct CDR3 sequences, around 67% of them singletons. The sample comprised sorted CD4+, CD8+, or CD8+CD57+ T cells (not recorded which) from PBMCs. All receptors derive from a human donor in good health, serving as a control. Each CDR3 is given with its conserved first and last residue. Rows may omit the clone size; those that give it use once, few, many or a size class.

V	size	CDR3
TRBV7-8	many	CASSYLTGSSYEQYF
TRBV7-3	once	CASSFRVDEAFF
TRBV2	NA	CASRTGQVPNYGYTF
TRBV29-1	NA	CSVGGLGLAGELFF
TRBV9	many	CASSVGVAETTDTQYF
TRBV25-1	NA	CASSEGRITGGSSYNEQFF
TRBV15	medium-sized	CATSRDRTGSSYEQYF
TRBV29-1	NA	CSVPDRETYEQYF
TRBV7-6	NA	CASRPGQGVIQYF
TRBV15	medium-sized	CATSPRDSEKLFF
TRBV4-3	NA	CASSQEVAGIYGYTF
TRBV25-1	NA	CASSDYGGNTDTQYF
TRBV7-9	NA	CASSLAILEKLFF
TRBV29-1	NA	CSVGRALGTEAFF
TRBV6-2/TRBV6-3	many	CASTLGQASSYNSPLHF
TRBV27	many	CASSPSGNEQFF
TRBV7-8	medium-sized	CASSPTYTGELFF
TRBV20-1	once	CSARDSWTSRSGELVF
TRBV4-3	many	CASTRVGTNEKLFF
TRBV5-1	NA	CASSTRQGMSYEQYF
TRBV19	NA	CASSEGARNSPLHF
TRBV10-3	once	CAITPGQGSNEQYF
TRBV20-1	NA	CSANQRGASTDTQYF
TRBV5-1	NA	CASSLGYSGGEYTEAFF
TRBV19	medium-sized	CASSIGDGTGTYEQYF
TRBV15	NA	CATSSGQINQPQHF
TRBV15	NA	CATSSDSSLHF
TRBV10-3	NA	CAISDIGRGPRADTQYF
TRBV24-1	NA	CATSDRTEQFF
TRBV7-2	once	CASRTSTGELFF
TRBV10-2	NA	CASSGGESSYNEQFF
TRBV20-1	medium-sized	CSAREADYNEQFF
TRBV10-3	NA	CAISGTGRMDEQYF
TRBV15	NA	CATSRDRGQRPDTQYF
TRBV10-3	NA	CAIRPGQGQDTQYF
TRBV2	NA	CASSEAGDGYTF
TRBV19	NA	CASSMTPGVPPLHF
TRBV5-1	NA	CASSSIPGQGDTQYF
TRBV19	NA	CASSRDRFSEAFF
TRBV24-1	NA	CATSGGTGWGYGYTF
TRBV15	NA	CATSRDRGTEAFF
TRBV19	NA	CASSMGKGTEQYF
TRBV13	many	CASSLQGAVTEAFF
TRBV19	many	CASSAGTGGSYGYTF
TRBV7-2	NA	CASSLGLAGVSETQYF
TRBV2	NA	CASTRDSNYGYTF
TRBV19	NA	CASSSTTGAYSNQPQHF
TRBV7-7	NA	CAGSLGETQYF
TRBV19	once	CASRPPGTYQPQHF
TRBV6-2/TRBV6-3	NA	CASSYSGTAHSPLHF
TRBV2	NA	CASSEFRTEETQYF
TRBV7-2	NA	CASVRQGFYGYTF
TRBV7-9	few	CASSSGYNEQFF
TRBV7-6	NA	CASSLGVPLGGYTF
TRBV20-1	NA	CSARAPNLYEQFF
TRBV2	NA	CASSVRTGNRQPQHF
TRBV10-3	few	CAISGRASGGNTDTQYF
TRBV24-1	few	CATSDPRGEQYF
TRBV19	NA	CASSIGEQGNSPLHF
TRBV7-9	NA	CASSLTEGQPQHF